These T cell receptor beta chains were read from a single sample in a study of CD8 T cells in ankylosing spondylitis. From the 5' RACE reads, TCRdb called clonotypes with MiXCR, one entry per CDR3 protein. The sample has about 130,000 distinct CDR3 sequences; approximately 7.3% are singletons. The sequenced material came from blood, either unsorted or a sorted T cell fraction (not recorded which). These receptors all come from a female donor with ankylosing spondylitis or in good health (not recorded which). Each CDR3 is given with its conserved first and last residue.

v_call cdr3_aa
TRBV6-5 CASSYDLDRGETQYF
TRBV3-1 CASSRGLGNEQFF
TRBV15 CATSDYNEQFF
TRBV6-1 CASSRDGQYSNQPQHF
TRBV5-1 CASSPSTGIGLEQYF
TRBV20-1 CSAGPRTGGGDAFF
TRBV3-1 CASCQDLGGAGNQPQHF
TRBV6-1 CASTSAGGTEAFF
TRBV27 CASSALTGQGINYGYTF
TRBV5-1 CASSLAGTGQEKLFF
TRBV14 CASSPQQARIYNEQFF
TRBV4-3 CASSQDIGTYQQYF
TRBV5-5 CASSGYGTLIGNEQFF
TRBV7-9 CASSFGRPGANVLTF
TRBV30 CAGVVGRVGTEAFF
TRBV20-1 CSARVSGANVLTF
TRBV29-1 CSVVVRANEQYF
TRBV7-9 CASSLARDRFSYNEQFF
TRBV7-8 CASSSDGRSEQYF
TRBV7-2 CASKKGGPGTEAFF
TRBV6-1 CASSEAPASYNEQFF
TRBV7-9 CASSRGGDLTGELFF
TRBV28 CASSLGGQSSNEQFF
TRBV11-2 CASSLVTSGAGEQFF
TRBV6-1 CASSHGQSSYEQYF
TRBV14 CASSQQIRDHNEQFF
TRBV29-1 CSVETGVTGELFF
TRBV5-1 CASSRGPSDSYEQYF
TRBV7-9 CASSLDPRSQYF
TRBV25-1 CASSDPGGPGDNYGYTF
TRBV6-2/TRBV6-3 CASRPTPNEQFF
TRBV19 CASSVQGDSPLHF
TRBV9 CASSVDGDTIYF
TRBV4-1 CASSQEASPEAFF
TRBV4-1 CASRRSGLPGDQPQHF
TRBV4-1 CASGKTGGNQPQHF